This T cell receptor beta chain was identified in a study of cytomegalovirus exposure and HLA in healthy donors. Study summary: One earlier analysis, a look at about 179 million T cells, found almost 120 million unique TCR beta sequences.

Of note for this clone: Antigen: not known.

Both 60 Vbeta primers and 13 Jbeta primers went into the PCR. Some clones are missing from TCRdb's copy, which holds only in-frame ones; the method was immunoSEQ multiplex PCR. The sample table sets out 100,000 to 150,000 clones. Regarding the study as a whole: Later analysis identified a missense DCLRE1C variant that was linked to TCR beta V- and J-gene trimming. Evidence from a later analysis indicated that most CMV-associated TCR beta chains looked HLA-restricted.

V trimming: 2 bases; J trimming: 9 bases; junction bases outside the gene matches: 8. The CDR3 runs 15 residues. Germline assignment: CDR1 SNHLY and CDR2 FYNNEI. The receptor was isolated from a man younger than 35 in good health and CMV-seronegative. The sample was PBMCs. The chain uses TRBV2 and TRBJ2-1; 9 nucleotides align to TRBD2. The CDR3 region is CASSERGLAGAEQFF. CDR3 sequence (DNA): TGTGCCAGCAGTGAAAGGGGGTTAGCGGGGGCTGAGCAGTTCTTC.